One and the same sample provided the 6 T cell receptor beta chains below, sequenced in a study of CXCR3-negative and CXCR3-positive naive CD8 T cells. Study results and caveats: Against CXCR3-negative naive cells, CXCR3-positive naive cells showed more hydrophobic TRB CDR3s.

The authors prepared UMI-labeled TRB cDNA libraries by 5' RACE. For each CDR3 protein, TCRdb gives one entry from its re-call of the 5' RACE reads, without DNA. Its table lists under 75,000 distinct CDR3 sequences. Their antigens remain unidentified. Sequencing was performed on naive CXCR3+ CD8+ T cells from blood. The subset: CD45RO-CCR7+CD27+CD95- naive CD8+ T cells expressing CXCR3 (TNR3+). Receptor source: a human donor in good health. Some clones in this sample may be carry-over from other donors' samples.

The CDR3 is CSVKQGANEQFF. This sequence joins TRBV29-1 and TRBJ2-1; the TRBD1 assignment by TCRdb is unverifiable without DNA. CDR1 is SQVTM, CDR2 ANQGSEA, per germline. The CDR3 is 12 amino acids.

V gene TRBV4-3 combines with J gene TRBJ2-7; TCRdb designates TRBD1, a call that cannot be tested without DNA. The germline gives CDR1 LGHNA, CDR2 YSLEER. The CDR3 totals 15 residues. The CDR3 spells CASSQDTGEWYEQYF.

The genes are TRBV11-2 and TRBJ2-7; the D gene TCRdb calls, TRBD1, cannot be checked with no DNA. CDR1 is SGHAT and CDR2 is FQNNGV in the germline V gene. There are 13 residues in the CDR3. The CDR3 spells CASSSRQVYEQYF.

The chain uses TRBV20-1 and TRBJ2-6; TCRdb's D call, TRBD2, is unchecked because there is no DNA. This CDR3 region has 17 residues. Germline V gene data show CDR1 as DFQATT and CDR2 as SNEGSKA (reference sequence). The CDR3 spells CSARDEGGRAGANVLTF.

The genes are TRBV29-1 and TRBJ1-4; TCRdb outputs TRBD1, but without DNA this stays unchecked. CDR1 and CDR2 (germline): SQVTM, ANQGSEA. This CDR3 region has 13 residues. The CDR3 region is CSVMDRVNEKLFF. The whole variable domain, filled in from reference TRBV29-1 and TRBJ1-4, reads SAVISQKPSRDICQRGTSLTIQCQVDSQVTMMFWYRQQPGQSLTLIATANQGSEATYESGFVIDKFPISRPNLTFSTLTVSNMSPEDSSIYLCSVMDRVNEKLFFGSGTQLSVL.

The chain recombines TRBV20-1 with TRBJ2-1; TCRdb's D call, TRBD2, is unchecked because there is no DNA. Germline CDR1 reads DFQATT; CDR2 reads SNEGSKA (reference sequence). The CDR3 is 14 amino acids. The CDR3 protein is CSARTSGGLNEQFF.